This TCR beta chain was retrieved from a study of cytomegalovirus exposure and HLA in healthy donors. CDR3 size: 14 residues. V lost 4 bases to trimming and J lost 4 bases; unmatched junction nucleotides: 7. PCR employed 60 Vbeta and 13 Jbeta primers. Under the authors' procedure: Later, 65 million to 90 million unique TCR beta chains were counted in an analysis, and 10 million to 12 million of them were shared. The data were produced by immunoSEQ multiplex PCR, yet TCRdb's version contains in-frame clones alone and is incomplete. V and J calls and clone size are as listed in that table; D and trimming were resolved from the DNA. The sample's table shows 40,000 to 50,000 clones.

Sequencing used PBMCs. The V and J genes are TRBV23-1 and TRBJ2-7; TRBD1 aligns across 7 bases. TRBV23-1 is an ORF; its function is uncertain. This TCR was sampled from a woman in her twenties or thirties in good health and CMV-seronegative. The CDR3 sequence: CASSRFRGFYEQYF. Written as DNA, the CDR3 is TGCGCCAGCAGTCGGTTCAGGGGGTTTTACGAGCAGTACTTC.